The rows below give T cell receptor beta chains drawn from one sample of a study of shared clonotypes between healthy human individuals. Measured with immunoSEQ multiplex PCR; TCRdb has only the in-frame clones, and not every one. The sample holds around 200,000 clones, approximately 61% seen once. Sequencing used memory CD4+ T cells sorted from blood. The origin of the receptors is a man aged 30-40 years in good health. Each CDR3 is given with its conserved first and last residue. D genes are given only for firm matches. The size field is filled for only some rows; it gives once, few, many or a size class.

d_call j_call clone_size v_call cdr3_nt cdr3_aa
TRBD1 TRBJ2-5 NA TRBV5-8 TGTGCCAGCAGCTTTTACGGGACAGGAGGGGCGTCGGAGACCCAGTACTTC CASSFYGTGGASETQYF
NA TRBJ2-2 NA TRBV7-8 TGTGCCAGCAGCCACATGGCTGCCCTGAACACCGGGGAGCTGTTTTTT CASSHMAALNTGELFF
NA TRBJ1-2 NA TRBV6-1 TGTGCCAGCAGCGTGGACACGGTTGGTGGCTACACCTTC CASSVDTVGGYTF
TRBD1 TRBJ1-2 many TRBV27 TGTGCCAGCAGTTGGGGACAGCAAGGCGGCTACACCTTC CASSWGQQGGYTF
NA TRBJ2-3 few TRBV7-2 TGTGCCAGCAGCCGTGAAGCTACAGATACGCAGTATTTT CASSREATDTQYF
NA TRBJ2-3 few TRBV5-1 TGCGCCAGCAGCGAAACAGATACGCAGTATTTT CASSETDTQYF
NA TRBJ2-1 NA TRBV19 TGTGCCAGTAGTATTGGTTTCTCACTCCTTCCCAATGAGCAGTTCTTC CASSIGFSLLPNEQFF
TRBD1 TRBJ2-6 NA TRBV5-8 TGTGCCAGCAGCTTAGGACAGGCATCTGGGGCCAACGTCCTGACTTTC CASSLGQASGANVLTF
NA TRBJ2-7 NA TRBV5-8 TGTGCCAGCAGCTTGGTTTCAGGGTCCAACTACGAGCAGTACTTC CASSLVSGSNYEQYF
NA TRBJ1-1 NA TRBV28 TGTGCCAGCAGACTAATTACAGGGAACACTGAAGCTTTCTTT CASRLITGNTEAFF
TRBD2 TRBJ2-7 NA TRBV2 TGTGCCAGTGGACTAGCGGGAGTTGACGACGAGCAGTACTTC CASGLAGVDDEQYF
TRBD1 TRBJ1-1 NA TRBV6-1 TGTGCCAGCAGTAGGGGGGACAGGGGGACTGAAGCTTTCTTT CASSRGDRGTEAFF
TRBD1 TRBJ1-4 many TRBV28 TGTGCCAGCAGTCGGACAGGGGGGGATGAAAAACTGTTTTTT CASSRTGGDEKLFF
NA TRBJ2-1 NA TRBV28 TGTGCCAGCACCGATCGGGGTGAGCAGTTCTTC CASTDRGEQFF
NA TRBJ2-2 once TRBV2 TGTGCCAGCACCGGGGCGAACACCGGGGAGCTGTTTTTT CASTGANTGELFF
NA TRBJ2-5 NA TRBV27 TGTGCCAGCAGTTCAATCAATCGACAAGAGACCCAGTACTTC CASSSINRQETQYF
NA TRBJ2-6 NA TRBV5-1 TGCGCCAGCAGCGCCGTAGGTTTGAGTCCTGGGGCCAACGTCCTGACTTTC CASSAVGLSPGANVLTF
NA TRBJ2-3 NA TRBV5-1 TGCGCCAGCAGTAACGACACCACTAGCACAGATACGCAGTATTTT CASSNDTTSTDTQYF
NA TRBJ2-3 NA TRBV12-5 TGTGCTAGTGGTTTGGAGGGGCTGAGCACAGATACGCAGTATTTT CASGLEGLSTDTQYF
NA TRBJ2-5 few TRBV5-1 TGCGCCAGCAGCTTGGAAACTTGGCGGGGCCAAGAGACCCAGTACTTC CASSLETWRGQETQYF
TRBD2 TRBJ2-7 NA TRBV5-1 TGCGCCAGCAGTTACGGACCCGGCGGGAGCTCCTACGAGCAGTACTTC CASSYGPGGSSYEQYF
NA TRBJ2-1 few TRBV5-1 TGCGCCAGCAGCGGGGAAGGGCAGTTCTTC CASSGEGQFF
NA TRBJ1-3 NA TRBV4-2 TGTGCCAGCAGCCCCGGCGCGTTGGAAGACTCTGGAAACACCATATATTTT CASSPGALEDSGNTIYF
NA TRBJ2-6 NA TRBV15 TGTGCCACCAGCAGAGGCGGGACTGGGGCCAACGTCCTGACTTTC CATSRGGTGANVLTF
NA TRBJ1-2 NA TRBV7-9 TGTGCCAGCAGCTTGGCTGGAAACTATGGCTACACCTTC CASSLAGNYGYTF
NA TRBJ2-7 NA TRBV6-1 TGTGCCAGCAGTGTAGGTGGGGGGATTGGGGAGCAGTACTTC CASSVGGGIGEQYF
TRBD1 TRBJ2-7 NA TRBV4-3 TGCGCCAGCAGCCAAGATTTCAGGGGGCGGTCCTACGAGCAGTACTTC CASSQDFRGRSYEQYF
TRBD1 TRBJ2-7 NA TRBV5-1 TGCGCCAGCAGCTCTATAGGGACAGTCTACGAGCAGTACTTC CASSSIGTVYEQYF
NA TRBJ2-4 NA TRBV10-2 TGCGCCAGCTGGGAAAGGGGTCCGGAACTAGCCAAAAACATTCAGTACTTC CASWERGPELAKNIQYF
TRBD2 TRBJ2-7 few TRBV5-6 TGTGCCAGCAGAGGACTAGCGGAACCCTACGAGCAGTACTTC CASRGLAEPYEQYF
NA TRBJ2-5 NA TRBV5-4 TGTGCCAGCAGCGTAAATAGCGAGATTATCCAGTACTTC CASSVNSEIIQYF
TRBD1 TRBJ2-3 few TRBV6-4 TGTGCCAGCAGTGACTCGGGACAGGGGGCAGATACGCAGTATTTT CASSDSGQGADTQYF
TRBD1 TRBJ2-3 NA TRBV5-1 TGCGCCAGCAGCTTGGAGGGGGACAGTAGCACAGATACGCAGTATTTT CASSLEGDSSTDTQYF
NA TRBJ1-5 few TRBV6-6 TGTGCCAGCAGTCAGCAGGGTCGCAATCAGCCCCAGCATTTT CASSQQGRNQPQHF
NA TRBJ1-1 few TRBV7-9 TGTGCCAGCAGCTTAGAGGGAACCGGGGCTTTCTTT CASSLEGTGAFF
NA TRBJ1-1 NA TRBV30 TGTGCCTGGAGTGTATACCAGAACACTGAAGCTTTCTTT CAWSVYQNTEAFF
NA TRBJ2-2 NA TRBV2 TGTGCCAGCAGTGAAATTGGGGACACCGGGGAGCTGTTTTTT CASSEIGDTGELFF
NA TRBJ2-1 NA TRBV28 TGTGCCAGCAGTACGACCACAGGTTTCCAGTTCTTC CASSTTTGFQFF
TRBD1 TRBJ2-7 NA TRBV11-1 TGTGCCAGCAGCTTAATTGGACAGGACGCCTACGAGCAGTACTTC CASSLIGQDAYEQYF
NA TRBJ1-3 NA TRBV2 TGTGCCAGCAGTGATATCGGAAACACCATATATTTT CASSDIGNTIYF
NA TRBJ2-4 NA TRBV10-1 TGCGCCAGCAGTGGGGACGTCCAAAACATTCAGTACTTC CASSGDVQNIQYF
NA TRBJ2-5 NA TRBV21-1 TGTGCCAGCAGCTATTCACCTGAACAAGAGACCCAGTACTTC CASSYSPEQETQYF
NA TRBJ2-7 NA TRBV15 TGTGCCACCTCTCCAGCATCGTTAGGCGAGCAGTACTTC CATSPASLGEQYF
NA TRBJ2-7 NA TRBV7-2 TGTGCCAGCAGCTTTCCGGGACTGGGAGCCTACGAGCAGTACTTC CASSFPGLGAYEQYF
NA TRBJ2-3 NA TRBV9 TGTGCCAGCAGCGTAGTGGGCGGCCATACAGATACGCAGTATTTT CASSVVGGHTDTQYF
NA TRBJ2-3 NA TRBV14 TGTGCCAGCAGCCTTTCCGCGGGGTCCCTGGATACGCAGTATTTT CASSLSAGSLDTQYF
NA TRBJ2-2 NA TRBV7-8 TGTGCCAGCAGCTTAGTAGTCCTGAACACCGGGGAGCTGTTTTTT CASSLVVLNTGELFF
NA TRBJ2-1 few TRBV5-1 TGCGCCAGCAGCGATCCCCAGGGGGGGGGTGAGCAGTTCTTC CASSDPQGGGEQFF
NA TRBJ2-3 NA TRBV6-6 TGTGCCAGCAGTAAACTCGGGACCCGTAGCACAGATACGCAGTATTTT CASSKLGTRSTDTQYF